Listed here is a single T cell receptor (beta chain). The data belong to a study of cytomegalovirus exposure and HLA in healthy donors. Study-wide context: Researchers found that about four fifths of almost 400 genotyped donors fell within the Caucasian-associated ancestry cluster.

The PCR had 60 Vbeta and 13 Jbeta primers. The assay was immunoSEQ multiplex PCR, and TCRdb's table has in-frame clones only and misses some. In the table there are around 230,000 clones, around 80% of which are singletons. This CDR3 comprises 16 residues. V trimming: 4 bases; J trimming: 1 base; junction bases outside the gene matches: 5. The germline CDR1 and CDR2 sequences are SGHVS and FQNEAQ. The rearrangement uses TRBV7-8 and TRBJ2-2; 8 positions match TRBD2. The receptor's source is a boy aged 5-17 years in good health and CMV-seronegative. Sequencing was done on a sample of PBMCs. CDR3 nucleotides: TGTGCCAGCAGCTCAAGGACTAGCCGGAACACCGGGGAGCTGTTTTTT. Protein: CASSSRTSRNTGELFF.